Below are 20 T cell receptor beta chains sequenced from a single sample in a study of T cell repertoires in cytomegalovirus infection (dated by TCRdb to between 2018 and 2021). Reads for this sample came from an Illumina HiSeq 1500. The public reads were reprocessed in TCRdb via fastp at Q25 and MiXCR, keeping in-frame beta chains. Rows merge per CDR3 protein into single entries with the most common DNA and genes. Across this sample there are about 450,000 distinct CDR3 sequences, with approximately 30% seen only once. The ten largest clones take up around 13% of the sample. The specimen sequenced was PBMCs. These TCRs come from a human donor in good health (CMV status not recorded). Some clones in this sample may be carry-over from other donors' samples.

The table lists this clonotype with a few counts. This sequence joins TRBV6-6 and TRBJ1-1; 9 bases are a match to TRBD1. J lost 3 bases, V lost 0 bases, and 2 bases had no gene match. This CDR3 contains 15 residues. The germline CDR1 and CDR2 sequences are MNHNY and SVGAGI (reference sequence). CDR3 protein: CASSYSRTGDTEAFF. The CDR3 DNA sequence: TGTGCCAGCAGTTACTCCCGGACAGGGGACACTGAAGCTTTCTTT.

The V and J genes are TRBV12-3 or TRBV12-4 and TRBJ2-1, with 7 positions matching TRBD2. The junction had 7 bases not matched to a gene; V was cut back by 5 bases and J by 6 bases. The CDR3 has 14 residues. The CDR3 sequence is CASSGAGRRNEQFF. As DNA, the CDR3 is TGTGCCAGCAGTGGAGCGGGGCGACGCAATGAGCAGTTCTTC.

V gene TRBV6-1 combines with J gene TRBJ2-5; 10 bases align to TRBD2. Trimming cost V 7 bases and J 5 bases; bases outside gene matches: 13. Germline V gives CDR1 MNHNS, CDR2 SASEGT. The CDR3 totals 16 residues. CDR3 loop: CASNKGLAGAGETQYF. CDR3 nucleotides: TGTGCCAGCAATAAAGGCCTAGCGGGGGCGGGGGAGACCCAGTACTTC.

The V gene is TRBV6-1, the J gene TRBJ1-1; TRBD1 matches at 7 bases. Trimming removed 2 bases from V and 7 bases from J; junction bases left unmatched: 7. The CDR3 has 14 amino acids. Germline lookup yields CDR1 MNHNS and CDR2 SASEGT. CDR3 coding DNA: TGTGCCAGCAGTGAACCGGGACAGCTCCTTGAAGCTTTCTTT. Its translation is CASSEPGQLLEAFF.

The chain employs TRBV7-9 and TRBJ1-2; no clear D gene. This CDR3 has 15 amino acids. Germline assignment: CDR1 SEHNR and CDR2 FQNEAQ (reference sequence). V lost 5 bases, J lost 8 bases, and 21 bases lay in between. The CDR3 DNA reads TGTGCCAGCAGCACATCCGGGATTCCCGGCAGGGGCTACACCTTC. It specifies CASSTSGIPGRGYTF.

CDR3 nucleotides: TGTGCAACTCACCGAGGACAGTTGGCTTTGAACACTGAAGCTTTCTTT. It yields the protein CATHRGQLALNTEAFF. The rearrangement links TRBV7-2 to TRBJ1-1; D perhaps matches TRBD1 (6 bases). Germline V gene sequence: CDR1 SGHTA, CDR2 FQGNSA. The CDR3 loop spans 16 amino acids.

There are many counts of this clonotype. The gene calls are TRBV7-2 and TRBJ1-3, with D unclear. Looked up from germline, CDR1 is SGHTA and CDR2 is FQGNSA. The CDR3 has 15 residues. Trimming left V 4 bases short and J 2 bases short, with 12 bases between. DNA for the CDR3: TGTGCCAGCAGCTCGGATCGGGGTCCTGGAAACACCATATATTTT. Amino acids: CASSSDRGPGNTIYF.

This clonotype was observed a few times. The J gene is TRBJ2-3, the V gene TRBV4-1, with D unresolved. Germline loops: CDR1 MGHRA, CDR2 YSYEKL. V was clipped by 1 base and J by 2 bases, with 7 bases between them. The CDR3 extends over 14 amino acids. CDR3 DNA sequence: TGCGCCAGCAGCCAAGGCCTAAACACAGATACGCAGTATTTT. Translating it yields CASSQGLNTDTQYF.

The J gene is TRBJ2-2, the V gene TRBV2, with 8 bases identical to TRBD2. Trimming at V came to 5 bases and at J to 4 bases, leaving 6 bases not matched to a gene. This CDR3 spans 15 amino acids. Germline CDR1 is SNHLY and CDR2 is FYNNEI. As DNA, the CDR3 is TGTGCCAGCAGTCAAAGCGGGAGCCGCACCGGGGAGCTGTTTTTT. It encodes CASSQSGSRTGELFF.

CDR3 coding DNA: TGCAGTGCTGCCCCAGTTACGATGAACACTGAAGCTTTCTTT. Protein sequence: CSAAPVTMNTEAFF. This chain connects TRBV20-1 to TRBJ1-1; D is unclear. The germline V gene encodes CDR1 DFQATT and CDR2 SNEGSKA (reference sequence). This CDR3 region has 14 residues. V lost 5 bases and J lost 0, with 13 bases in between.

The V gene is TRBV10-3, the J gene TRBJ2-5, with D possibly being TRBD2 (6 bases). Germline V CDR1 and CDR2: ENHRY, SYGVKD. V lost 0 bases, J lost 2 bases, and 19 bases lay in between. CDR3 length equals 18 residues. CDR3 residues: CAISESPIWGDPQETQYF. CDR3 bases: TGTGCCATCAGTGAGTCGCCTATCTGGGGGGACCCTCAAGAGACCCAGTACTTC.

The rearrangement joins TRBV7-9 to TRBJ2-6; D is uncertain. Trimming stripped 4 bases from V and 2 bases from J, with 18 bases between. Germline V lookup: CDR1 SEHNR, CDR2 FQNEAQ (reference sequence). CDR3 size: 18 residues. CDR3 amino acids: CASSSPMVGVTGANVLTF. DNA for the CDR3: TGTGCCAGCAGCTCACCAATGGTCGGTGTAACTGGGGCCAACGTCCTGACTTTC.

Details on this clonotype: A much more abundant neighbour one base away suggests this may be a read error. The genes are TRBV19 and TRBJ1-1; no definite D call. The germline V gene has CDR1 LNHDA and CDR2 SQIVND (reference sequence). This CDR3 has 13 residues. The CDR3 is CASSIDLNTEAVF. DNA of the CDR3: TGTGCCAGTAGTATAGACCTGAACACTGAAGCTGTCTTT.

The chain has TRBV5-1 and TRBJ1-2; D unclear. The CDR3 is made up of 15 amino acids. V gave up 0 bases and J gave up 8 bases, with 17 bases separating them. Germline values: CDR1 SGHRS, CDR2 YFSETQ. This CDR3 reads CASSLGLARGEGYTF. The CDR3 DNA reads as TGCGCCAGCAGCTTGGGATTGGCGCGAGGAGAGGGCTACACCTTC.

The chain joins TRBV6-5 to TRBJ1-1, with TRBD1 matching 7 bases. V dropped 5 bases and J dropped 2; count of bases not matched to a gene: 11. The CDR3 runs to 16 residues. Germline V lookup: CDR1 MNHEY, CDR2 SVGAGI. CDR3 amino acids: CASSHRRGQTNTEAFF. Written as DNA, the CDR3 is TGTGCCAGCAGTCACCGAAGGGGACAGACTAACACTGAAGCTTTCTTT.

This clonotype has more than one count but fewer than ten. The V and J genes are TRBV12-3 or TRBV12-4 and TRBJ2-3, with 8 bases identical to TRBD2. The CDR3 runs 16 residues. The J segment lost 2 bases and the V segment lost 5 bases, leaving 9 bases of the junction unmatched. The CDR3 protein is CASSAPGAGVTDTQYF. Here the CDR3 DNA reads TGTGCCAGCAGTGCCCCAGGAGCGGGGGTCACAGATACGCAGTATTTT.

This clonotype was observed once. This rearrangement joins TRBV3-1 to TRBJ2-4; the D is unclear. Germline lookup yields CDR1 LGHDT and CDR2 YNNKEL (reference sequence). There are 13 residues in the CDR3. V was pared by 0 bases and J by 6 bases, with 6 bases between. CDR3 loop: CASSQDWRNIQYF. CDR3 coding DNA: TGTGCCAGCAGCCAAGATTGGCGAAACATTCAGTACTTC.

This chain joins TRBV7-2 and TRBJ1-5, with D possibly TRBD1 on 5 matching bases. V gave up 5 bases and J gave up 3 bases, with 14 bases separating them. The CDR3 spans 15 residues. Germline V gene data show CDR1 as SGHTA and CDR2 as FQGNSA. The CDR3 DNA reads TGTGCCAGCAGCACAGGACACCTCCCCAATCAGCCCCAGCATTTT. Protein: CASSTGHLPNQPQHF.

The J gene is TRBJ1-4, the V gene TRBV12-3 or TRBV12-4; D gene unclear. This CDR3 contains 17 residues. V was clipped by 6 bases and J by 4 bases, with 21 bases between them. The CDR3 loop reads CASRLSPDRSGNEKLFF. For the CDR3, the DNA is TGTGCCAGCAGGTTATCCCCGGACCGATCTGGTAATGAAAAACTGTTTTTT.

The rearrangement links TRBV20-1 to TRBJ2-3, with TRBD2 as a possible D gene (6 bases). The germline V gene encodes CDR1 DFQATT and CDR2 SNEGSKA (reference sequence). Trimming cost V 3 bases and J 2 bases, with 9 bases left between them. This CDR3 has 13 residues. The CDR3 sequence: CSARGGYTDTQYF. In DNA form, the CDR3 reads TGCAGTGCTAGGGGGGGTTACACAGATACGCAGTATTTT.